This T cell receptor beta chain was obtained from a study of blood T cell repertoires in COVID-19 (dated by TCRdb to 2018 to 2020). General notes on the study: Samples from collaborators originated in the United States, Italy and Spain and spanned both the acute and convalescent phases of COVID-19. The prospective study material was composed of cDNA or gDNA derived from T cells, B-cell-depleted T cells, or PBMCs. Deeply sampled blood TCRbeta repertoires from subjects exposed to, actively infected with, or recovered from COVID-19 were included in the dataset. A freely available public database, intended as a resource for researchers studying the immune response to SARS-CoV-2, is where the repertoires were released. The samples were drawn from the first 160 participants of the ongoing ImmuneRACE study and from 950 to 1,500 subjects provided by 6 global collaborators. The sample metadata nearly always contained a de-identified subject ID, COVID-19 status, age in years and sex. Where available, HLA class I and class II types were obtained from metadata supplied by the sample provider rather than from assay-based typing.

The collaborating institutions used their own protocols to collect whole blood in K2EDTA tubes. For TCRbeta analysis, collaborators shipped samples in one of three forms: frozen whole blood, isolated PBMCs, or DNA extracted from either of those sample types. The immunoSEQ Assay, a bias-controlled multiplex PCR, was used to amplify TCRbeta CDR3 regions from genomic DNA. In the source study's methods: Within the assay, amplification of reference gene primers was used to estimate how many nucleated cells each sample contained. Sequence reads were collapsed and filtered to measure the absolute abundance of every unique TCRbeta CDR3 rearrangement. Productive Simpson clonality was computed per sample as the square root of Simpson's diversity index over productive rearrangements. TCRdb took over this immuneACCESS table, retaining in-frame rearrangements with V and J assigned. Such tables are incomplete; in checked studies, under half of the missing clones stem from an unresolved V gene, and the remainder is unexplained. The V and J calls and clone size were taken over from that table, and D and trimming were inferred from the DNA. The sample table lists tens of thousands of clones, around 87% of them with a count of one. The ten largest make up 17% of the sample.

Points on this clone: What antigen it recognizes has not been identified. Base qualities are missing; no much larger clone stands one base away.

Broader findings and caveats from the paper: The amount of clinical and demographic metadata varied by source and participant and was provided uncurated.

From the cysteine up to the phenylalanine, the CDR3 has a length of 19 residues. Of the read, only the CDR3 DNA is kept; its 57 bases are in frame from base 1. From a lookup of the germline V gene, CDR1 and CDR2 are MNHNS and SASEGT. Trimming takes 0 bases from V and 9 bases from J, and the germline ends sit 29 bases apart. The sequencing sample was made of peripheral blood. The clonotype comes from a human donor in a cohort sampled during active COVID-19. This receptor chain uses TRBV6-1 and TRBJ1-1; TRBD1 is possibly the D segment (6 matching bases). Here is the DNA: TGTGCCAGCAGTGAAGCCTATAGACCACAGCAGGGGCCAAGGGGACAAGCTTTCTTT. Its amino acids are CASSEAYRPQQGPRGQAFF.